The 16 T cell receptor beta chains presented below share a single source sample, sequenced in a study of T cell changes during pregnancy in multiple sclerosis. Clones were read by immunoSEQ multiplex PCR, and TCRdb kept only the in-frame ones, dropping some. The data contain some 80,000 clones, about 92% of them seen just once; the ten biggest clones take up over 1.3%. Sample: peripheral blood, taken before pregnancy. All receptors come from a female donor with multiple sclerosis, enrolled in a pregnancy study.

V is TRBV30 and J is TRBJ1-2; D uncertain. The V end lost 0 bases, the J end lost 4 bases, and 9 bases lay between the germline ends. Germline CDR1 is GTSNPN and CDR2 is SVGIG (reference sequence). This CDR3 is built from 13 residues. The CDR3 here is CAWSVRSSYGYTF. The CDR3 DNA follows: TGTGCCTGGAGTGTACGATCGAGCTATGGCTACACCTTC.

This chain links TRBV6-1 with TRBJ2-7; 7 bases fit TRBD1. This CDR3 is built from 14 residues. From germline, CDR1 is MNHNS and CDR2 SASEGT. The trim removed 8 bases at V and 4 bases at J, leaving 11 bases unmatched. The CDR3 sequence is CASALRQGVYEQYF. CDR3 in DNA: TGTGCCAGCGCTCTCCGACAGGGAGTGTACGAGCAGTACTTC.

As to this clone: Its ends do not fully match the called genes, so a read error is possible. V and J are TRBV6-9 and TRBJ2-7; D gene uncertain. Germline loops: CDR1 MNHGY, CDR2 SVAAGI. The CDR3 contains 13 residues. The CDR3 loop is CPAAGSNPYEQYF. The DNA for the CDR3 is TGCCCGGCGGCCGGATCGAATCCCTACGAGCAGTACTTC.

This sequence joins TRBV19 and TRBJ1-1, with D possibly matching TRBD1 (6 bases). Germline values: CDR1 LNHDA, CDR2 SQIVND (reference sequence). The CDR3 extends over 14 amino acids. Trimming shortened V by 8 bases and J by 9 bases, and 22 bases separated the two germline ends. This CDR3 is CASSSGTRPRKAFF. DNA for the CDR3: TGTGCCAGTTCCTCAGGGACAAGGCCGCGGAAAGCTTTCTTT.

This chain connects TRBV9 to TRBJ2-3; TRBD2 matches 10 bases. J lost 2 bases, V lost 0 bases, and 9 bases had no gene match. The CDR3 is made up of 18 amino acids. The germline CDR1 and CDR2 sequences are SGDLS and YYNGEE. CDR3 residues: CASSVEPLAGVFTDTQYF. The DNA of the CDR3 is TGTGCCAGCAGCGTAGAACCTCTAGCGGGGGTTTTCACAGATACGCAGTATTTT.

The rearrangement joins TRBV7-2 to TRBJ2-1; TRBD1 matches 8 bases. The germline CDR1 and CDR2 sequences are SGHTA and FQGNSA. The V gene end was trimmed by 1 base and the J gene end by 6 bases; junction bases not matched to a gene: 8. The CDR3 runs 16 residues. CDR3 in amino acids: CASSLVGQGLINEQFF. Written as DNA, the CDR3 is TGTGCCAGCAGCTTAGTCGGACAGGGACTTATCAATGAGCAGTTCTTC.

This rearrangement joins TRBV5-6 to TRBJ2-2; TRBD2 matches at 9 bases. J lost 9 bases, V lost 0 bases, and 3 bases had no gene match. This CDR3 spans 14 amino acids. CDR1 and CDR2 (germline): SGHDT, YYEEEE. In DNA, the CDR3 is TGTGCCAGCAGCTTGGCCCTAGCGGGGAGGGAGCTGTTTTTT. This codes for CASSLALAGRELFF.

This chain uses TRBV6-1 with TRBJ2-7; 7 positions agree with TRBD1. V lost 4 bases and J lost 2; bases outside the gene matches: 5. The V gene's germline CDR1 is MNHNS and CDR2 SASEGT. The CDR3 has 14 residues. CDR3 DNA: TGTGCCAGCAGTGTTGAGACAGGGCCCTACGAGCAGTACTTC. Its translation: CASSVETGPYEQYF.

The genes are TRBV25-1 and TRBJ1-2, with 7 bases identical to TRBD1. V shed 6 bases and J 6 bases; nucleotides not matched to a gene: 10. Per germline, CDR1 MGHDK and CDR2 SYGVNS. This CDR3 region has 14 residues. CDR3 region: CASSPPGQLNGYTF. The CDR3 DNA sequence: TGTGCCAGCAGCCCCCCGGGACAGCTGAATGGCTACACCTTC.

The chain is built from TRBV27 and TRBJ2-7; a weak D match, TRBD1 (6 bases). CDR1 and CDR2 (germline): MNHEY, SMNVEV (reference sequence). There are 14 residues in the CDR3. V gave up 5 bases and J gave up 3 bases, with 14 bases separating them. The CDR3: CASSPTQGFYEQYF. CDR3 nucleotide sequence: TGTGCCAGCAGTCCGACACAGGGATTCTACGAGCAGTACTTC.

The V gene is TRBV4-1, the J gene TRBJ2-3; weak D call: TRBD1 (5 bases). V lost 1 base and J 1 base, leaving 9 bases between the germline ends. This CDR3 comprises 15 residues. Germline V CDR1 and CDR2: MGHRA, YSYEKL. As DNA, the CDR3 is TGCGCCAGCAGCCAAGGAGACAGCGGCACAGATACGCAGTATTTT. Protein: CASSQGDSGTDTQYF.

About this clone: One junction end disagrees with the germline gene, perhaps due to a read error. The rearrangement links TRBV18 to TRBJ1-3; D is possibly TRBD1 (6 bases). This CDR3 comprises 16 residues. In germline, CDR1 is KGHSH, CDR2 LQKENI. The CDR3 bases are TGTGCCAGCACACCCGGGGACATAGACTCTGGAAACACCATATATTTT. As protein: CASTPGDIDSGNTIYF.

V and J are TRBV7-9 and TRBJ1-2; D remains ambiguous. V lost 5 bases, J lost 4 bases, and 8 bases lay in between. Germline lookup yields CDR1 SEHNR and CDR2 FQNEAQ (reference sequence). This CDR3 comprises 12 residues. CDR3 bases: TGTGCCAGCAGCCGGGAGACCTATGGCTACACCTTC. This encodes CASSRETYGYTF. The full variable domain, with the rest looked up from reference TRBV7-9 and TRBJ1-2, is DTGVSQNPRHKITKRGQNVTFRCDPISEHNRLYWYRQTLGQGPEFLTYFQNEAQLEKSRLLSDRFSAERPKGSFSTLEIQRTEQGDSAMYLCASSRETYGYTFGSGTRLTVV.

This chain connects TRBV19 to TRBJ1-3; no clear D gene. Trimming shortened V by 5 bases and J by 1 base, and 15 bases separated the two germline ends. The CDR3 is 16 residues long. CDR1 and CDR2 from the germline V gene are LNHDA and SQIVND (reference sequence). CDR3 bases: TGTGCCAGTAGTTCCCCCGGGTCTGCATCTGGAAACACCATATATTTT. It encodes CASSSPGSASGNTIYF.

This chain links TRBV9 with TRBJ1-2, with TRBD1 matching 7 bases. V dropped 4 bases and J dropped 4; count of bases not matched to a gene: 13. This CDR3 region has 16 residues. The germline V gene encodes CDR1 SGDLS and CDR2 YYNGEE. The CDR3 bases are TGTGCCAGCAGCAATCGGGACAGTCCTGGGTCCTATGGCTACACCTTC. As protein: CASSNRDSPGSYGYTF.

V gene TRBV7-3 combines with J gene TRBJ1-1; D uncertain. Trimming stripped 2 bases from V and 6 bases from J, with 10 bases between. From germline, CDR1 is SGHTA and CDR2 FQGTGA. CDR3 length equals 13 residues. The CDR3 nucleotides are TGTGCCAGCAGCTTATATACAGAAGCTGAAGCTTTCTTT. This gives the protein CASSLYTEAEAFF.